This TCR beta chain is drawn from a study of T cell responses to AZD1222 COVID-19 vaccine. Produced via immunoSEQ multiplex PCR; TCRdb's table is partial and in-frame only. This sample has about 150,000 clones, with 90% found just once. The CDR3 length is 14 residues. Trimming pared 2 bases from V and 5 bases from J, leaving 12 bases between. Germline V lookup: CDR1 LNHDA, CDR2 SQIVND (reference sequence). The specimen was peripheral blood, collected 28 days after the second AZD1222 dose. This chain connects TRBV19 to TRBJ1-2; TRBD1 is a possible D gene (6 bases). This receptor was obtained from an adult who received the AZD1222 COVID-19 vaccine. The CDR3 loop is CASSIFGQNYGYTF. In DNA form, the CDR3 reads TGTGCCAGTAGTATATTTGGACAGAATTATGGCTACACCTTC.